This TCR beta chain was documented in a study of CXCR3-negative and CXCR3-positive naive CD8 T cells (dated by TCRdb to 2018 to 2020). Background for the entire study: In total, 120 million to 150 million TRB reads were obtained, which works out to roughly 1.5 +/- 0.3 million reads per library. The diversity and physicochemical repertoire analyses included roughly ten donors pooled from two independent experiments. The TRBV-TRBJ cluster analysis covered naive subsets from roughly five donors and memory cells from 3 donors. Summary of the overall study and its limitations: Within the same donor, TRBV-TRBJ usage looked similar between naive CXCR3-negative and CXCR3-positive cells, but memory cells had distinct patterns. Repertoire diversity was comparably high in both naive subsets but much lower in memory CD8+ T cells. Compared with CXCR3-negative naive cells, CXCR3-positive naive cells had TRB CDR3s with higher hydrophobicity (lower Kidera factor 4), lower energy, and higher strength and volume indices. Surface CD5, linked to self-reactivity in mice, was comparable between naive subsets; TCR interaction strength was therefore also inferred from TRB CDR3 physicochemical properties. Freshly isolated PBMCs were used for most assays because CXCR3 expression partially decreased after cryopreservation.

For each CD8+ T cell subset, flow sorting was done in triplicate, and roughly 330,000 cells per subset went directly into RLT lysis buffer. To keep memory contaminants out, a stringent definition of naive CD8+ T cells was applied: CD45RO-CCR7+CD27+CD95-. Peripheral blood mononuclear cells were isolated from buffy coats using standard density gradient centrifugation. A FACSAria III was used to flow-sort naive CD8+ T cells into CXCR3-negative and CXCR3-positive populations. An RNeasy Mini Kit was used to extract total RNA from the sorted cells. The run used a NextSeq 550. The Human TCR Profiling Kit (MiLaboratory) was used to make UMI-labeled 5' RACE TRB cDNA libraries. The full amount of extracted RNA was used for cDNA synthesis, and the full amount of resulting cDNA was used for PCR amplification. Libraries were prepared in parallel with an identical number of PCR cycles. As for the authors' bioinformatics: MIGEC and MiXCR extracted about 53,000 +/- 10,000 unique UMI-labeled TRB cDNA molecules per library, requiring at least two reads per UMI. An average of roughly 40,000 +/- 10,000 functional in-frame TRB CDR3 nucleotide clonotypes without stop codons was found per library. After downsampling to 5000 UMI-labeled TRB molecules per sample, diversity metrics such as normalized Shannon-Wiener and Chao1 were calculated in VDJtools. VDJtools computed clonotype-size-weighted physicochemical properties of the central five CDR3 residues: interaction energy, strength, volume and Kidera factor 4. TCRdb reprocessed the public reads and reports one entry per CDR3 protein sequence, without DNA. TCRdb assigned the V and J calls; the authors' analysis was not used. The sample's records list some 150,000 distinct CDR3 sequences. The top ten hold 0.25% to 0.3% of the sample.

A remark on this clonotype: Its cognate antigen has yet to be identified.

CDR1 and CDR2 were assigned from the germline V gene as SQVTM and ANQGSEA. The cysteine opens and the phenylalanine closes a CDR3 of 16 amino acids. The DNA is not on file. Sequenced material: naive CXCR3+ CD8+ T cells from blood. The intended sense of this specimen's cell subset or site label: CD45RO-CCR7+CD27+CD95- naive CD8+ T cells expressing CXCR3 (TNR3+). This TCR was recovered from a human donor in good health. Some clones in this sample may be carry-over from other donors' samples. The chain employs TRBV29-1 and TRBJ1-2; TCRdb reports TRBD1, a call that lacks DNA to check it against. The CDR3 in this case is CSVDPPDKGGDYGYTF.